This TCR beta chain was recovered during a study of CXCR3-negative and CXCR3-positive naive CD8 T cells (dated by TCRdb to about 2019). Broadly, across the study: In total, roughly 140 million TRB reads were obtained, which works out to roughly 1.5 +/- 0.3 million reads per library. Data from 11 donors, pooled across two independent experiments, went into the diversity and physicochemical repertoire analyses. For the TRBV-TRBJ cluster analysis, the naive subsets came from 5 donors, while the memory cells came from 3 donors.

The CDR3 sequence holds 14 residues, the cysteine and phenylalanine included. The DNA is not on file. From the germline V gene, CDR1 is SQVTM and CDR2 is ANQGSEA. This clonotype is medium-sized (0.01 to 0.1%), judged from its frequency; no count is recorded. No antigen is known for it. Results the study describes overall, beyond this receptor: TRB CDR3s from CXCR3-positive naive cells showed higher hydrophobicity (lower Kidera factor 4), lower energy, and higher strength and volume indices than CXCR3-negative naive cells. TRBV-TRBJ usage was similar between naive CXCR3-negative and CXCR3-positive cells from the same donor, while memory cells showed distinct patterns. Freshly isolated PBMCs were used for most assays because CXCR3 expression partially decreased after cryopreservation. Both naive subsets had comparably high repertoire diversity, while memory CD8+ T cells had much lower repertoire diversity. Because surface CD5, which is linked to self-reactivity in mice, was comparable between the naive subsets, TCR interaction strength was also inferred from TRB CDR3 physicochemical properties.

The data were produced on a NextSeq 550. The Human TCR Profiling Kit (MiLaboratory) was used to prepare UMI-labeled 5' RACE TRB cDNA libraries. The full amount of extracted RNA was used for cDNA synthesis, and the full amount of resulting cDNA was used for PCR amplification. The libraries were made side by side, with each library going through the same number of PCR cycles. In the authors' own workflow: With a minimum of two reads required per UMI, MIGEC and MiXCR pulled out about 50,000 +/- 10,000 unique UMI-labeled TRB cDNA molecules from each library. On average, each library contained 40,000 +/- 10,000 functional in-frame TRB CDR3 nucleotide clonotypes without stop codons. After downsampling to 5000 UMI-labeled TRB molecules per sample, diversity metrics such as normalized Shannon-Wiener and Chao1 were calculated in VDJtools. VDJtools was used to calculate clonotype-size-weighted physicochemical properties of the central five CDR3 residues, namely interaction energy, strength, volume and Kidera factor 4. Each CDR3 protein sequence appears as one entry after TCRdb reprocessed the reads, and no DNA is included. The V and J calls reflect TCRdb's pipeline rather than the authors' work. The sample table gives some 5,700 distinct CDR3 sequences. Approximately 1.4% of the sample is in the top ten clones.

Each CD8+ T cell subset was flow-sorted in triplicate, with over 250,000 cells per subset placed directly into RLT lysis buffer. Naive CD8+ T cells were defined stringently as CD45RO-CCR7+CD27+CD95- to exclude memory contaminants. Standard density gradient centrifugation was used to isolate peripheral blood mononuclear cells from buffy coats. Naive CXCR3-negative and CXCR3-positive CD8+ T cells were flow-sorted on a FACSAria III. Total RNA was extracted from sorted cells using an RNeasy Mini Kit. This receptor was identified in a human donor in good health. Some clones in this sample may be carry-over from other donors' samples. The V and J genes are TRBV29-1 and TRBJ2-1; checking the TCRdb D call of TRBD2 is not possible without DNA. Sequencing was done on a sample of naive CXCR3+ CD8+ T cells from blood. The sample's cell subset or site, from its label and the paper: CD45RO-CCR7+CD27+CD95- naive CD8+ T cells expressing CXCR3 (TNR3+). The CDR3 loop reads CSVESGRAENEQFF.